A single sample gave rise to the 4 T cell receptor beta chains below, sequenced in a study of blood T cell repertoires in COVID-19. Profiled with immunoSEQ multiplex PCR; TCRdb holds only in-frame clones, not every one. Of approximately 200,000 clones in the sample, around 83% are singletons; the top ten hold around 7.2%. Sequencing input: peripheral blood. These TCRs come from a woman between 50 and 59 years old with acute or convalescent COVID-19.

This clone was seen only once. The chain carries TRBV2 and TRBJ1-5; D ambiguous. This CDR3 has 13 residues. Germline V gene sequence: CDR1 SNHLY, CDR2 FYNNEI. Trimming stripped 5 bases from V and 0 bases from J, with 5 bases between. The CDR3 loop reads CASSSSSNQPQHF. The CDR3 nucleotides read TGTGCCAGCAGTTCGAGTAGCAATCAGCCCCAGCATTTT.

CDR3 in amino acids: CASRRGMGTGRMEQYF. In nucleotides, the CDR3 is TGTGCCAGCAGGAGGGGGATGGGGACAGGACGCATGGAGCAGTACTTC. This chain joins TRBV2 and TRBJ2-7; 8 bases are a match to TRBD1. J gave up 7 bases and V 6 bases, and 17 bases lay outside the gene matches. CDR1 and CDR2 (germline): SNHLY, FYNNEI. The CDR3 spans 16 residues. Using reference TRBV2 and TRBJ2-7 for the parts outside the CDR3, the full variable domain is EPEVTQTPSHQVTQMGQEVILRCVPISNHLYFYWYRQILGQKVEFLVSFYNNEISEKSEIFDDQFSVERPDGSNFTLKIRSTKLEDSAMYFCASRRGMGTGRMEQYFGPGTRLTVT.

The chain employs TRBV12-3 or TRBV12-4 and TRBJ2-2, with D possibly TRBD2 on 5 matching bases. Trimming shortened V by 5 bases and J by 5 bases, and 9 bases separated the two germline ends. This CDR3 contains 13 residues. Here the CDR3 DNA reads TGTGCCAGCAGTCAATCGGGGACCGGGGAGCTGTTTTTT. Encoded protein: CASSQSGTGELFF.

The rearrangement joins TRBV11-2 to TRBJ2-1; 12 bases fit TRBD2. Germline assignment: CDR1 SGHAT and CDR2 FQNNGV. With 4 bases clipped from V and 4 bases from J, the junction kept 8 bases outside the gene matches. The CDR3 runs to 17 residues. The CDR3 reads CASSSTSSGRGYNEQFF. Written as DNA, the CDR3 is TGTGCCAGCAGCTCGACTTCTAGCGGGAGGGGATACAATGAGCAGTTCTTC.